Below are 24 T cell receptor beta chains sequenced from a single sample in a study of T-cell reconstitution after alpha-beta-depleted transplantation in children. Preparing the TCRbeta library involved the use of unique molecular identifiers. TCRdb passed the PCR reads through MiXCR, listing each CDR3 protein once. This sample has about 870,000 distinct CDR3 sequences, with 16% found just once. The source was PBMCs, mostly from graft donor cells, collected 360 days after TCRalphabeta/CD19-depleted stem cell transplant. These receptors came from a male patient younger than 18 who had a stem cell transplant for acute lymphoblastic leukemia, so the T cells may come from the graft donor.

This clonotype was detected many times. The chain is built from TRBV5-1 and TRBJ2-3; TRBD1 matches at 9 bases. CDR1 is SGHRS and CDR2 is YFSETQ in the germline V gene. Losses at the gene ends were 6 bases for V and 4 bases for J; bases not matched to a gene: 9. The CDR3 totals 15 residues. CDR3 loop: CASTPGTGRPDTQYF. CDR3 nucleotide sequence: TGCGCCAGCACCCCCGGGACAGGGCGGCCAGATACGCAGTATTTT.

This clonotype has at least ten counts. The chain joins TRBV13 to TRBJ2-1; 10 bases align to TRBD2. V shed 5 bases and J 7 bases; nucleotides not matched to a gene: 8. Per germline, CDR1 PRHDT and CDR2 FYEKMQ (reference sequence). The CDR3 loop spans 15 amino acids. CDR3 protein: CASSAGTSVGNEQFF. Written as DNA, the CDR3 is TGTGCCAGCAGCGCCGGGACTAGCGTCGGAAATGAGCAGTTCTTC.

This rearrangement joins TRBV5-1 to TRBJ2-7, with TRBD1 identical over 10 bases. Trimming at V came to 3 bases and at J to 6 bases, leaving 18 bases not matched to a gene. Germline CDR1 reads SGHRS; CDR2 reads YFSETQ. This CDR3 comprises 18 residues. In DNA, the CDR3 is TGCGCCAGCAGCTCCCACCGGGACAGGGGTTGGGGCTCCGGCGAGCAGTACTTC. Protein: CASSSHRDRGWGSGEQYF.

This clonotype appeared many times. The chain employs TRBV4-1 and TRBJ2-2, with unresolved D. The CDR3 contains 18 residues. The germline CDR1 and CDR2 sequences are MGHRA and YSYEKL. V lost 1 base and J lost 0, with 15 bases in between. DNA of the CDR3: TGCGCCAGCAGCCAAGTAAAGGTGGCAAACCCGAACACCGGGGAGCTGTTTTTT. Protein sequence: CASSQVKVANPNTGELFF.

This clonotype was recorded a few times. The CDR3 coding sequence is TGTGCCAGCAGTGGGGTACTAGCGAACACCGGGGAGCTGTTTTTT. Translating it yields CASSGVLANTGELFF. The V call is TRBV12-3 or TRBV12-4, the J call TRBJ2-2; possible D gene TRBD2, 5 bases. This CDR3 has 15 amino acids. Trimming took 5 bases from V and 0 from J, leaving 10 bases between them.

The chain employs TRBV7-8 and TRBJ2-7; maybe TRBD2 (7 bases). The germline V and J ends were trimmed by 6 bases and 4 bases, with 19 bases remaining between them. The CDR3 length is 15 residues. Germline V gene sequence: CDR1 SGHVS, CDR2 FQNEAQ. The CDR3 loop is CASRVGGRTGYEQYF. As DNA, the CDR3 is TGTGCCAGCAGGGTCGGGGGGCGGACGGGATACGAGCAGTACTTC.

This clonotype was counted a few times. The rearrangement joins TRBV21-1 to TRBJ1-5; TRBD1, the table's D call, was not compared with the DNA. TRBV21-1 corresponds to a pseudogene. The CDR3 extends over 15 amino acids. The CDR3, as DNA: TGTGCCAGCAGCAAATTTAGGGGTAGCAATCAGCCCCAGCATTTT. It yields the protein CASSKFRGSNQPQHF.

The chain uses TRBV10-3 and TRBJ2-7, with no clear D. This CDR3 spans 16 amino acids. CDR1 and CDR2 (germline): ENHRY, SYGVKD. V lost 0 bases and J 0 bases, leaving 12 bases between the germline ends. CDR3 sequence reads: CAISESKAASSYEQYF. The CDR3 DNA reads TGTGCCATCAGTGAGTCGAAGGCGGCAAGCTCCTACGAGCAGTACTTC.

The table lists this clonotype with a few counts. The J gene is TRBJ2-7, the V gene TRBV12-3 or TRBV12-4, with TRBD2 as a possible D gene (6 bases). CDR3 length equals 13 residues. Trimming pared 6 bases from V and 2 bases from J, leaving 11 bases between. The CDR3 is CASRTGSTYEQYF. The CDR3 nucleotides are TGTGCCAGCAGAACCGGGAGCACCTACGAGCAGTACTTC.

This clonotype was seen a few times. This chain connects TRBV9 to TRBJ2-2; D not resolved. The CDR3 extends over 13 amino acids. Per germline, CDR1 SGDLS and CDR2 YYNGEE. Trimming cost V 3 bases and J 3 bases, with 6 bases left between them. As DNA, the CDR3 is TGTGCCAGCAGCGCAGGAGACACCGGGGAGCTGTTTTTT. Translation: CASSAGDTGELFF.

The table lists this clonotype with a few counts. The chain uses TRBV11-3 and TRBJ2-4, with D possibly TRBD1 on 6 matching bases. The germline V and J ends were trimmed by 3 bases and 7 bases, with 16 bases remaining between them. The germline V gene has CDR1 SGHNT and CDR2 YENEEA. The CDR3 has 15 amino acids. CDR3 in amino acids: CASSLDSRRGNIQYF. The CDR3, as DNA: TGTGCCAGCAGCTTGGACAGCCGCCGTGGGAACATTCAGTACTTC. The complete variable domain, with remaining parts taken from reference TRBV11-3 and TRBJ2-4, reads EAGVVQSPRYKIIEKKQPVAFWCNPISGHNTLYWYLQNLGQGPELLIRYENEEAVDDSQLPKDRFSAERLKGVDSTLKIQPAELGDSAVYLCASSLDSRRGNIQYFGAGTRLSVL.

This rearrangement joins TRBV4-1 to TRBJ1-3, with 9 bases fitting TRBD1. The germline V gene encodes CDR1 MGHRA and CDR2 YSYEKL. The V gene end was trimmed by 4 bases and the J gene end by 2 bases; junction bases not matched to a gene: 3. This CDR3 has 15 amino acids. This CDR3 reads CASSRRDRAGNTIYF. CDR3 nucleotides: TGCGCCAGCAGCCGCCGGGACAGGGCTGGAAACACCATATATTTT.

This clonotype was detected a few times. The chain links TRBV4-1 to TRBJ2-3; 13 bases fit TRBD2. CDR1 and CDR2 (germline): MGHRA, YSYEKL. Losses at the gene ends were 6 bases for V and 0 bases for J; bases not matched to a gene: 6. This CDR3 contains 17 residues. CDR3 DNA: TGCGCCAGCAGGCGACTAGCGGGAGGTGCGAGCACAGATACGCAGTATTTT. Its translation: CASRRLAGGASTDTQYF.

The genes are TRBV2 and TRBJ2-5; 8 bases are shared with TRBD1. The germline CDR1 and CDR2 sequences are SNHLY and FYNNEI. The CDR3 consists of 14 residues. Trimming cost V 6 bases and J 1 base; bases outside gene matches: 4. In DNA form, the CDR3 reads TGTGCCAGCAGAACAGGGGGGTTCCAAGAGACCCAGTACTTC. Translating gives CASRTGGFQETQYF.

J is TRBJ1-1 and V is TRBV7-9; a weak D match, TRBD1 (5 bases). Germline V gene sequence: CDR1 SEHNR, CDR2 FQNEAQ (reference sequence). The ends were cut back, 0 bases at V and 14 bases at J, with 10 bases in the middle. The CDR3 is made up of 11 amino acids. CDR3 bases: TGTGCCAGCAGCTTAGCGGGGGTGATATTCTTT. Protein: CASSLAGVIFF. Full variable domain (rest looked up from reference TRBV7-9 and TRBJ1-1): DTGVSQNPRHKITKRGQNVTFRCDPISEHNRLYWYRQTLGQGPEFLTYFQNEAQLEKSRLLSDRFSAERPKGSFSTLEIQRTEQGDSAMYLCASSLAGVIFFGQGTRLTVV.

This chain links TRBV9 with TRBJ2-3, with a tentative D call TRBD2 (5 bases). The CDR3 is made up of 15 amino acids. Trimming took 0 bases from V and 2 from J, leaving 10 bases between them. Germline V gene sequence: CDR1 SGDLS, CDR2 YYNGEE. CDR3 bases: TGTGCCAGCAGCGTAGGGAGGAAGCCCACAGATACGCAGTATTTT. Translating gives CASSVGRKPTDTQYF.

The chain uses TRBV5-6 and TRBJ2-5, with 12 bases lining up with TRBD1. The CDR3 totals 16 residues. Per the germline V gene, CDR1 is SGHDT and CDR2 is YYEEEE. J lost 5 bases, V lost 3 bases, and 8 bases had no gene match. CDR3 bases: TGTGCCAGCAGCTCCGGGACAGGGGGCTTTAGGGAGACCCAGTACTTC. It specifies CASSSGTGGFRETQYF.

The table lists this clonotype with a few counts. The chain carries TRBV11-3 and TRBJ1-1; D perhaps matches TRBD1 (6 bases). The germline V gene encodes CDR1 SGHNT and CDR2 YENEEA. Trimming stripped 3 bases from V and 1 base from J, with 18 bases between. CDR3 size: 17 residues. CDR3 amino acids: CASSLRRTGQENTEAFF. For the CDR3, the DNA is TGTGCCAGCAGCTTGAGAAGAACAGGGCAAGAGAACACTGAAGCTTTCTTT. Supplemented by reference TRBV11-3 and TRBJ1-1, the full variable domain reads EAGVVQSPRYKIIEKKQPVAFWCNPISGHNTLYWYLQNLGQGPELLIRYENEEAVDDSQLPKDRFSAERLKGVDSTLKIQPAELGDSAVYLCASSLRRTGQENTEAFFGQGTRLTVV.

This clonotype has more than one count but fewer than ten. The genes are TRBV5-8 and TRBJ1-1; no clear D gene. The germline gives CDR1 SGHTS, CDR2 YDEGEE. CDR3 size: 14 residues. V was shortened by 0 bases and J by 5 bases, with 11 bases between the two germline ends. CDR3 DNA: TGTGCCAGCAGCTTGGTACCGGGGAGGACTGAAGCTTTCTTT. Translating it yields CASSLVPGRTEAFF.

This clonotype was counted only a few times. V usage is TRBV27 and J usage is TRBJ2-7; 7 bases are a match to TRBD2. Germline assignment: CDR1 MNHEY and CDR2 SMNVEV (reference sequence). The CDR3 length is 15 residues. Unmatched junction bases numbered 5, after V lost 2 bases and J lost 1 base. The CDR3 DNA reads as TGTGCCAGCAGTTTAACGTCTAGCGGTTCCTACGAGCAGTACTTC. Translating it yields CASSLTSSGSYEQYF.

The CDR3 reads CASSARGTEAFF. CDR3 DNA: TGTGCCAGCAGTGCACGGGGCACTGAAGCTTTCTTT. This chain links TRBV12-3 or TRBV12-4 with TRBJ1-1; D not resolved. This CDR3 is built from 12 residues. Between the trimmed V and J ends, which lost 5 bases and 4 bases, there was a span of 8 bases.

This clonotype was recorded many times. The rearrangement links TRBV24-1 to TRBJ2-5; D is unresolved. Germline V gene lookup returns CDR1 KGHDR and CDR2 SFDVKD. Trimming shortened V by 3 bases and J by 5 bases, and 3 bases separated the two germline ends. The CDR3 has 11 amino acids. CDR3 in DNA: TGTGCCACCAGTGATGGGGAGACCCAGTACTTC. Residues: CATSDGETQYF.

This chain connects TRBV6-1 to TRBJ2-3; TRBD2 matches 8 bases. The ends lost 5 bases at V and 8 bases at J; junction bases unmatched: 15. There are 16 residues in the CDR3. Germline lookup yields CDR1 MNHNS and CDR2 SASEGT. The CDR3, as DNA: TGTGCCAGCAGTCTCTTGACCGGACTAGCTGAGAGTACGCAGTATTTT. Its translation is CASSLLTGLAESTQYF.

The rearrangement uses TRBV19 and TRBJ2-1; 7 bases are a match to TRBD2. Germline CDR1 reads LNHDA; CDR2 reads SQIVND (reference sequence). CDR3 size: 17 residues. Losses at the gene ends were 2 bases for V and 0 bases for J; bases not matched to a gene: 7. The CDR3 region is CASSITASGYSYNEQFF. The CDR3 DNA sequence: TGTGCCAGTAGTATAACGGCTAGCGGCTACTCCTACAATGAGCAGTTCTTC.